This TCR beta chain emerged from a study of blood T cell repertoires in COVID-19. Turning to the study itself: Samples representing acute and convalescent COVID-19 were sourced from the United States, Italy and Spain. T cells, B-cell-depleted T cells, or PBMCs supplied cDNA or gDNA.

Seattle participants joined during active infection and were tracked over time. Study processing details: Amplification of reference gene primers was used by the study to estimate nucleated cell counts. Assay: immunoSEQ multiplex PCR; the TCRdb copy retains only in-frame clones and omits some. From that table come the V and J calls and clone size; the DNA was used to work out D and trimming. The table lists 220,000 or so clones, 82% of them singletons. Sequencing was performed on peripheral blood. This clonotype originated in a woman of 80 years or more with COVID-19, enrolled during active disease.

CDR3 protein: CASSLRTGSMRELFF. In DNA, the CDR3 is TGTGCCAGCAGTCTCCGGACAGGGTCAATGAGGGAGCTGTTTTTT. The rearrangement uses TRBV28 and TRBJ2-2; TRBD1 agrees at 8 bases. The germline gives CDR1 MDHEN, CDR2 SYDVKM. This CDR3 region has 15 residues. V lost 5 bases and J lost 9; bases outside the gene matches: 11.